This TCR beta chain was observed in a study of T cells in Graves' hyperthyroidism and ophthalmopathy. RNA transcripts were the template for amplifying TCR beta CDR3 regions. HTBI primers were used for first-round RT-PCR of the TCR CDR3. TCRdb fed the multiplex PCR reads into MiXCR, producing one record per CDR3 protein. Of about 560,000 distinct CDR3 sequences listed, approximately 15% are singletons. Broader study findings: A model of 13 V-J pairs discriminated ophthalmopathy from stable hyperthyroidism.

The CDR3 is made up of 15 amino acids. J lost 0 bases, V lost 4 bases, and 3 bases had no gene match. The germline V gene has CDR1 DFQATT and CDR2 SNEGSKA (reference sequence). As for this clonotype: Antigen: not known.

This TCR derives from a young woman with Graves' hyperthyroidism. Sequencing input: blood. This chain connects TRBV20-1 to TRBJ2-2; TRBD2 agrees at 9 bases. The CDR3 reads CSAKLAGSNTGELFF. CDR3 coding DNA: TGCAGTGCTAAGCTAGCGGGATCGAACACCGGGGAGCTGTTTTTT.